The next 17 T cell receptor beta chains were all read from a single sample in a study of CD8+CD57+ T cells in acquired aplastic anemia. It was patients with CD8+CD57+ cell expansion by flow cytometry who were chosen for sequencing. Profiling of TCR beta VDJ combinations and CDR3 sequences used genomic DNA as template. Each CDR3 protein gets one entry after TCRdb re-called the reads with MiXCR. The sample holds 150,000 or so distinct CDR3 sequences, more than 45% seen once. The specimen sequenced was sorted CD4+, CD8+, or CD8+CD57+ T cells (not recorded which) from PBMCs. The receptors derive from a human donor with aplastic anemia.

The chain employs TRBV7-8 and TRBJ2-4; a possible D gene is TRBD2 (5 bases). Trimming left V 0 bases short and J 13 bases short, with 7 bases between. The CDR3 runs 11 residues. Germline V gives CDR1 SGHVS, CDR2 FQNEAQ. The CDR3 DNA reads TGTGCCAGCAGCTTAGCGGGAGTGCAGTACTTC. This sequence encodes CASSLAGVQYF. Together with reference TRBV7-8 and TRBJ2-4, the CDR3 gives the full variable domain: GAGVSQSPRYKVAKRGQDVALRCDPISGHVSLFWYQQALGQGPEFLTYFQNEAQLDKSGLPSDRFFAERPEGSVSTLKIQRTQQEDSAVYLCASSLAGVQYFGAGTRLSVL.

The chain is built from TRBV11-1 and TRBJ2-3; the match to TRBD2 covers 9 bases. Per germline, CDR1 SGHAT and CDR2 FQDESV (reference sequence). The CDR3 length is 17 residues. With 5 bases clipped from V and 3 bases from J, the junction kept 12 bases outside the gene matches. Here the CDR3 DNA reads TGTGCCAGCAGCCGATACCATAGCGGGAGAGGTACAGATACGCAGTATTTT. This codes for CASSRYHSGRGTDTQYF. Using reference TRBV11-1 and TRBJ2-3 for the parts outside the CDR3, the full variable domain is EAEVAQSPRYKITEKSQAVAFWCDPISGHATLYWYRQILGQGPELLVQFQDESVVDDSQLPKDRFSAERLKGVDSTLKIQPAELGDSAMYLCASSRYHSGRGTDTQYFGPGTRLTVL.

This clonotype was seen ten or more times. This chain joins TRBV2 and TRBJ2-4; D uncertain. Germline CDR1 is SNHLY and CDR2 is FYNNEI. The CDR3 runs 15 residues. V lost 2 bases and J lost 0, with 8 bases in between. The CDR3 reads CASSELELAKNIQYF. The CDR3 DNA reads TGTGCCAGCAGTGAATTGGAGTTAGCCAAAAACATTCAGTACTTC.

The V gene is TRBV10-3, the J gene TRBJ2-1, with TRBD2 matching over 8 bases. Germline CDR1 ENHRY, CDR2 SYGVKD. Unmatched junction bases numbered 11, after V lost 6 bases and J lost 4 bases. The CDR3 runs 16 residues. The CDR3 region is CAISFSGIVVYNEQFF. For the CDR3, the DNA is TGTGCCATCAGCTTTAGCGGGATTGTAGTTTACAATGAGCAGTTCTTC.

This chain uses TRBV24-1 with TRBJ1-5; D gene unclear. Germline V gene lookup returns CDR1 KGHDR and CDR2 SFDVKD. The CDR3 consists of 14 residues. Trimming left V 4 bases short and J 4 bases short, with 10 bases between. The chain's CDR3 is CATSDPPQNQPQHF. CDR3 DNA sequence: TGTGCCACCAGTGACCCCCCGCAGAATCAGCCCCAGCATTTT.

V is TRBV27 and J is TRBJ2-7, with 8 bases lining up with TRBD1. Germline V lookup: CDR1 MNHEY, CDR2 SMNVEV (reference sequence). V shed 4 bases and J 3 bases; nucleotides not matched to a gene: 11. The CDR3 runs 16 residues. The CDR3 sequence is CASSSYSGGKIYEQYF. CDR3 bases: TGTGCCAGCAGTTCCTATTCAGGGGGCAAAATCTACGAGCAGTACTTC.

This clonotype was recorded many times. The CDR3 protein is CASRQDYEQYF. The CDR3 coding sequence is TGTGCCAGCAGGCAAGACTACGAGCAGTACTTC. The rearrangement links TRBV6-1 to TRBJ2-7; D remains ambiguous. The length of the CDR3 is 11 residues. CDR1 is MNHNS, CDR2 SASEGT, per germline. Deletions cut 6 bases from V and 3 bases from J, with 6 bases between.

V and J are TRBV7-2 and TRBJ2-7, with no clear D. Trimming cost V 4 bases and J 2 bases, with 15 bases left between them. This CDR3 region has 15 residues. CDR1 is SGHTA and CDR2 is FQGNSA in the germline V gene. The CDR3 reads CASSSQTGSAYEQYF. CDR3 bases: TGTGCCAGCAGCTCGCAGACGGGTTCCGCCTACGAGCAGTACTTC.

This clonotype was seen ten or more times. The chain uses TRBV15 and TRBJ1-5; D remains unclear. CDR1 is LNHNV and CDR2 is YYDKDF in the germline V gene (reference sequence). CDR3 size: 16 residues. Trimming stripped 0 bases from V and 0 bases from J, with 9 bases between. The CDR3 nucleotides are TGTGCCACCAGCAGAGATGGACTTTTTAGCAATCAGCCCCAGCATTTT. Protein product: CATSRDGLFSNQPQHF.

This sequence joins TRBV7-2 and TRBJ2-7; D unclear. The germline gives CDR1 SGHTA, CDR2 FQGNSA. The CDR3 is made up of 14 amino acids. Trimming removed 2 bases at V and 4 bases at J, with 12 bases between. The DNA for the CDR3 is TGTGCCAGCAGCTTACTTCAGGAGATGTACGAGCAGTACTTC. This codes for CASSLLQEMYEQYF.

This clonotype was counted at least ten times. The chain combines TRBV2 with TRBJ2-3, with D possibly being TRBD1 or TRBD2 (5 bases each). In germline, CDR1 is SNHLY, CDR2 FYNNEI. V was pared by 7 bases and J by 0 bases, with 8 bases between. The CDR3 is 13 amino acids. CDR3 sequence (DNA): TGTGCCAGCAACGGGGCTAGCACAGATACGCAGTATTTT. Its protein product is CASNGASTDTQYF.

The V and J genes are TRBV12-3 or TRBV12-4 and TRBJ1-1; D not certain. The CDR3 sequence is 14 residues long. Between the trimmed V and J ends, which lost 3 bases and 4 bases, there was a span of 12 bases. As DNA, the CDR3 is TGTGCCAGCAGTTTGGAGAGGAAGGGCACTGAAGCTTTCTTT. It translates to CASSLERKGTEAFF.

In its sample, this clonotype was seen many times. The chain is built from TRBV7-2 and TRBJ2-3; D might be TRBD2 (5 bases). Germline assignment: CDR1 SGHTA and CDR2 FQGNSA. The CDR3 consists of 18 residues. Trimming shortened V by 5 bases and J by 2 bases, and 23 bases separated the two germline ends. The CDR3 is CASSPTGWRVDITDTQYF. The CDR3 DNA follows: TGTGCCAGCAGCCCCACCGGTTGGCGGGTGGATATCACAGATACGCAGTATTTT. Supplemented by reference TRBV7-2 and TRBJ2-3, the full variable domain reads GAGVSQSPSNKVTEKGKDVELRCDPISGHTALYWYRQSLGQGLEFLIYFQGNSAPDKSGLPSDRFSAERTGGSVSTLTIQRTQQEDSAVYLCASSPTGWRVDITDTQYFGPGTRLTVL.

This clonotype appeared a single time. The chain joins TRBV24-1 to TRBJ1-5; 8 positions match TRBD1. The ends lost 5 bases at V and 7 bases at J; junction bases unmatched: 9. This CDR3 is 15 amino acids long. CDR1 is KGHDR and CDR2 is SFDVKD in the germline V gene. The chain's CDR3 is CATSGTGTGKQPQHF. In nucleotides, the CDR3 is TGTGCCACCAGTGGAACCGGGACAGGAAAACAGCCCCAGCATTTT.

The genes are TRBV20-1 and TRBJ2-7; 12 positions match TRBD2. V lost 3 bases and J lost 7; bases outside the gene matches: 10. There are 15 residues in the CDR3. Germline V lookup: CDR1 DFQATT, CDR2 SNEGSKA (reference sequence). The CDR3 sequence: CSARTSGSSSLEQYF. The CDR3 coding sequence is TGCAGTGCTAGGACTAGCGGGAGCTCCTCCCTGGAGCAGTACTTC.

This chain uses TRBV24-1 with TRBJ2-1, with D unresolved. Germline CDR1 and CDR2: KGHDR and SFDVKD. V was clipped by 6 bases and J by 9 bases, with 17 bases between them. CDR3 size: 14 residues. CDR3 in amino acids: CATSLEGSKSEQFF. CDR3 nucleotide sequence: TGTGCCACCAGTCTTGAAGGGTCTAAAAGTGAGCAGTTCTTC.

DNA of the CDR3: TGTGCCAGCAGTTTCCCCGGGCCGAACGGCGGGAACACTGAAGCTTTCTTT. Its translation: CASSFPGPNGGNTEAFF. The V gene is TRBV6-5, the J gene TRBJ1-1, with unresolved D. Per the germline V gene, CDR1 is MNHEY and CDR2 is SVGAGI. This CDR3 spans 17 amino acids. Trimming removed 4 bases from V and 1 base from J, with 19 bases in between.